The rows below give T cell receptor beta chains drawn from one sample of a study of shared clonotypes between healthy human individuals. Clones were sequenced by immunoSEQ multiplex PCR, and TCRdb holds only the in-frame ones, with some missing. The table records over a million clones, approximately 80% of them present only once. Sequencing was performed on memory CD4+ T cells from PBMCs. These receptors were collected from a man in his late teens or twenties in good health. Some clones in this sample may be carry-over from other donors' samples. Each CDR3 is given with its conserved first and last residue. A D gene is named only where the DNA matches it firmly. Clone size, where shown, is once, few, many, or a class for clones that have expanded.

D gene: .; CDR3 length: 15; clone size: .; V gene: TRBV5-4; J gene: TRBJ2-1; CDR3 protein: CASSLQGAGYNEQFF; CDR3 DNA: TGTGCCAGCAGCTTGCAGGGAGCGGGCTACAATGAGCAGTTCTTC
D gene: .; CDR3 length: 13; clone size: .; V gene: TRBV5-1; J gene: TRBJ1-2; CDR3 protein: CASSFQGDYGYTF; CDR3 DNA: TGCGCCAGCAGCTTTCAGGGCGACTATGGCTACACCTTC
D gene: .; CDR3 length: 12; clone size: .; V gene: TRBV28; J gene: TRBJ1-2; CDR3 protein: CASRAQGYGYTF; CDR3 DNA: TGTGCCAGCAGAGCCCAGGGCTATGGCTACACCTTC
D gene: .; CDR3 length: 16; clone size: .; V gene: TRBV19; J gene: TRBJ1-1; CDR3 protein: CASSMLDSLMNTEAFF; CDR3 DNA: TGTGCCAGTAGTATGCTTGACAGCCTAATGAACACTGAAGCTTTCTTT
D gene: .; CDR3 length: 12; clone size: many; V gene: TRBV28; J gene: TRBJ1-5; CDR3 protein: CASSLRQFLQHF; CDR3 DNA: TGTGCCAGCAGTTTGAGGCAGTTTCTCCAGCATTTT
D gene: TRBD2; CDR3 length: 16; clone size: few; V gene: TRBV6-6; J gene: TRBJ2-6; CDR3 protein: CASSYERGSGANVLTF; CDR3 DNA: TGTGCCAGCAGTTACGAGCGGGGCTCTGGGGCCAACGTCCTGACTTTC
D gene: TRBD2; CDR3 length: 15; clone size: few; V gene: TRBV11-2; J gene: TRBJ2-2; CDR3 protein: CASSLGLADTGELFF; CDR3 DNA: TGTGCCAGCAGCTTAGGACTAGCAGACACCGGGGAGCTGTTTTTT
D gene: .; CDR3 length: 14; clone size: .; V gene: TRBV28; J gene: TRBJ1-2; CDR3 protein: CASRPGGAGYGYTF; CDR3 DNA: TGTGCCAGCAGGCCGGGCGGGGCGGGCTATGGCTACACCTTC
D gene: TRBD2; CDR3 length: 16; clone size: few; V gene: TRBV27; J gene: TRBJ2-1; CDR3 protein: CASSSPGTSGLDEQFF; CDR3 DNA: TGTGCCAGCAGCTCCCCCGGGACTAGCGGTCTCGATGAGCAGTTCTTC
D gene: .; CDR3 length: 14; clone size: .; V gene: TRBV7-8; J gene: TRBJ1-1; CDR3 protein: CASSLAGLFTEAFF; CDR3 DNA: TGTGCCAGCAGCTTAGCAGGGTTGTTCACTGAAGCTTTCTTT
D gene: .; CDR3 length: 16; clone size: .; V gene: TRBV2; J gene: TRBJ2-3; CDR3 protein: CASRKTGLLLTDTQYF; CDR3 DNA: TGTGCCAGCAGGAAGACGGGACTCCTTCTCACAGATACGCAGTATTTT
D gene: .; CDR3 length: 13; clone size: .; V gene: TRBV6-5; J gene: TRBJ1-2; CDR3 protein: CASSYSQRLGYTF; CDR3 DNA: TGTGCCAGCAGTTACTCGCAGCGTCTAGGCTACACCTTC
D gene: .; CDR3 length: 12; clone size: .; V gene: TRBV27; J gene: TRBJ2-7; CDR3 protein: CASSFRGHEQYF; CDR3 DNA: TGTGCCAGCAGTTTCCGGGGCCACGAGCAGTACTTC
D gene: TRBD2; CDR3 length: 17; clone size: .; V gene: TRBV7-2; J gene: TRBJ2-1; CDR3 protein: CASSRLAGVVTYNEQFF; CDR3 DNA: TGTGCCAGCAGCCGACTAGCGGGAGTTGTAACCTACAATGAGCAGTTCTTC
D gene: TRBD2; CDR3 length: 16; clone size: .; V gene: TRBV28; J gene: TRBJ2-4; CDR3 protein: CASSLSIRLAGDIQYF; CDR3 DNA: TGTGCCAGCAGTTTATCGATTCGGCTAGCGGGTGACATTCAGTACTTC
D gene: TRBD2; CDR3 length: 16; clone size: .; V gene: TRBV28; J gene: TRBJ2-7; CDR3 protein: CASLPGGGTSFYEQYF; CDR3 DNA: TGTGCCAGCCTTCCCGGGGGGGGGACCTCTTTCTACGAGCAGTACTTC
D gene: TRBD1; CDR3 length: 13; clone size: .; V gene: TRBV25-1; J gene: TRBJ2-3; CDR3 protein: CASSDHRGDTQYF; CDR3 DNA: TGTGCCAGCAGTGACCACAGGGGGGATACGCAGTATTTT
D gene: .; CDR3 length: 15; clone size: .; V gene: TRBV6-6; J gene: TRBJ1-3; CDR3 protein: CASTLIDLAGNTIYF; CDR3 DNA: TGTGCCAGCACCCTAATTGATTTAGCTGGAAACACCATATATTTT
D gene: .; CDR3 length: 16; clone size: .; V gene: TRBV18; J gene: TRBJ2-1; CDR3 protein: CASSPPNRDLYNEQFF; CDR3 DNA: TGTGCCAGCTCACCACCGAACAGGGATCTTTACAATGAGCAGTTCTTC
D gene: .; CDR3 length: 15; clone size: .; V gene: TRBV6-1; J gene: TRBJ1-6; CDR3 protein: CASSESGVDFVPLHF; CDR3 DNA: TGTGCCAGCAGTGAATCAGGGGTTGATTTCGTGCCCCTCCACTTT
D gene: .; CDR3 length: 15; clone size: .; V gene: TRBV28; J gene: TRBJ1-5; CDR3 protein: CASSFTGAINQPQHF; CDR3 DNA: TGTGCCAGCAGTTTTACGGGGGCCATCAATCAGCCCCAGCATTTT
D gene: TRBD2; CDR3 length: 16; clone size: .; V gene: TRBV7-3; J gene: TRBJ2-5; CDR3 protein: CASSFSGSGVGETQYF; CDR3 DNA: TGTGCCAGCAGCTTTAGCGGGAGTGGGGTCGGAGAGACCCAGTACTTC
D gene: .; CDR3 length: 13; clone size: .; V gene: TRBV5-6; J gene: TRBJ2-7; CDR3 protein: CASSFGGTHEQYF; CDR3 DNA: TGTGCCAGCAGCTTCGGGGGTACCCACGAGCAGTACTTC